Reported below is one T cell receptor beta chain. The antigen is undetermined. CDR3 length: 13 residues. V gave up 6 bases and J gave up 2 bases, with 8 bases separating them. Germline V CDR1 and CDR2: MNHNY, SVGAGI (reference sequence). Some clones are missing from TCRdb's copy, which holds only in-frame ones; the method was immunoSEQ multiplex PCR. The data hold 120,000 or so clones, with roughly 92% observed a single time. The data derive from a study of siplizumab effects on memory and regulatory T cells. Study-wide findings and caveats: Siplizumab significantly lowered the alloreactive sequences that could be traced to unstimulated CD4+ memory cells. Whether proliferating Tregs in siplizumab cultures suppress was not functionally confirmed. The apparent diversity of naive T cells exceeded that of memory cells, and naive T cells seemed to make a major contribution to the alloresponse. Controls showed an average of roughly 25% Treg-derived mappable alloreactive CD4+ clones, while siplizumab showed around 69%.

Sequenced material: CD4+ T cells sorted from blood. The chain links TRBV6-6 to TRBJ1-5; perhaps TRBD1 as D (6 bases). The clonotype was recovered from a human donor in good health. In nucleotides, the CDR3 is TGTGCCAGCAGGGACAGTCGCAATCAGCCCCAGCATTTT. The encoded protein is CASRDSRNQPQHF.